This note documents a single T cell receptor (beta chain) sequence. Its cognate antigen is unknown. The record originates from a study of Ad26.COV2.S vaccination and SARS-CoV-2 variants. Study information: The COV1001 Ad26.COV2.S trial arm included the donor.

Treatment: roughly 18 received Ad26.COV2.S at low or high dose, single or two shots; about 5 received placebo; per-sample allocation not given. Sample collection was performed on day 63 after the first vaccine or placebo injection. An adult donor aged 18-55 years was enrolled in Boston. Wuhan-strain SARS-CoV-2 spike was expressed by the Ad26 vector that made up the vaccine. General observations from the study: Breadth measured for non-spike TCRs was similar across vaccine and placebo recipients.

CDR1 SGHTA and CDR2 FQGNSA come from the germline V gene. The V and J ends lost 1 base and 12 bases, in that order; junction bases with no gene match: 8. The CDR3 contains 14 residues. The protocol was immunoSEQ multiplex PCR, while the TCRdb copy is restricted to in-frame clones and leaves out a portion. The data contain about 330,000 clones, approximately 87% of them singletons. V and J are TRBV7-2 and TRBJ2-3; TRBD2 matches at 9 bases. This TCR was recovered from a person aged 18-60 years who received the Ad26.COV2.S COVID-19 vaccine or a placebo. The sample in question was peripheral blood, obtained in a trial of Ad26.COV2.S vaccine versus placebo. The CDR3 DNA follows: TGTGCCAGCAGCTTAGATAGGCCTAGCGGGAATCAGTATTTT. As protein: CASSLDRPSGNQYF. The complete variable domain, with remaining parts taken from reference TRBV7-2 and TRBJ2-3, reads GAGVSQSPSNKVTEKGKDVELRCDPISGHTALYWYRQSLGQGLEFLIYFQGNSAPDKSGLPSDRFSAERTGGSVSTLTIQRTQQEDSAVYLCASSLDRPSGNQYFGPGTRLTVL.